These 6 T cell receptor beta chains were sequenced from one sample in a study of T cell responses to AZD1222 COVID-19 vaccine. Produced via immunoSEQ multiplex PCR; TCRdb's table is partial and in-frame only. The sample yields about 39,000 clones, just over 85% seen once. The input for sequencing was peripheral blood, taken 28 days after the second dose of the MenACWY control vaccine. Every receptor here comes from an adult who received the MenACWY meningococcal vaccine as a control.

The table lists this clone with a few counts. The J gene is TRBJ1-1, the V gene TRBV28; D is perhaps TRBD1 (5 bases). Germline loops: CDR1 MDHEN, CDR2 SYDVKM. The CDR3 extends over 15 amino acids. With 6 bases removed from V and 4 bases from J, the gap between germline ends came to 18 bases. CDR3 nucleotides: TGTGCCAGCAGAACCGACAGCTTGGGACTCACTGAAGCTTTCTTT. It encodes CASRTDSLGLTEAFF.

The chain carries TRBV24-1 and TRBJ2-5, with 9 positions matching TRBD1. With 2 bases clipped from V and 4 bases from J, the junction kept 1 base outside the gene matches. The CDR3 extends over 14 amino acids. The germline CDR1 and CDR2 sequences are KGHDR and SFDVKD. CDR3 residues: CATSDSDRGETQYF. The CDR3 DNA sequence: TGTGCCACCAGTGATTCGGACAGGGGAGAGACCCAGTACTTC.

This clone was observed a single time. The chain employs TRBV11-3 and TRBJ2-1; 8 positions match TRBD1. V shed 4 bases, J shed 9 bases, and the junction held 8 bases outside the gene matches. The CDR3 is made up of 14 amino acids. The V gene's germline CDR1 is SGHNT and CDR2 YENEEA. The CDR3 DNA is TGTGCCAGCAGCTCTTACAGGGGGTCGGTTGAGCAGTTCTTC. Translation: CASSSYRGSVEQFF.

The DNA of the CDR3 is TGTGCCAGCAGCCCGGGTGATAGGTACGGGACCCAGTACTTC. The encoded protein is CASSPGDRYGTQYF. The rearrangement uses TRBV5-4 and TRBJ2-5; D call uncertain. V was cut by 4 bases and J by 7 bases, with 17 bases left in between. The germline gives CDR1 SGHNT, CDR2 YYREEE (reference sequence). The CDR3 spans 14 residues.

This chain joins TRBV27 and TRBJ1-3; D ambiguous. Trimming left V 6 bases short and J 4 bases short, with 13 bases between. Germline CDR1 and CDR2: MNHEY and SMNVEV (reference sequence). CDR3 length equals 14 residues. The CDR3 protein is CASSQRFLGNTIYF. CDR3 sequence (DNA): TGTGCCAGCAGCCAAAGGTTCTTGGGAAACACCATATATTTT.

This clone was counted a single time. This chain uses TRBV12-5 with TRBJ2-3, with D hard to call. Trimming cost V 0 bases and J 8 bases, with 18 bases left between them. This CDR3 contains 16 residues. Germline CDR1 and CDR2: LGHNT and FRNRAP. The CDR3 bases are TGTGCTAGTGGTTTGGTACTGTCGGGTTTCAAACGTACGCAGTATTTT. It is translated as CASGLVLSGFKRTQYF. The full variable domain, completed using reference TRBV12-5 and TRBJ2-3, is DARVTQTPRHKVTEMGQEVTMRCQPILGHNTVFWYRQTMMQGLELLAYFRNRAPLDDSGMPKDRFSAEMPDATLATLKIQPSEPRDSAVYFCASGLVLSGFKRTQYFGPGTRLTVL.